This TCR beta chain was sequenced during a study of blood T cell repertoires in COVID-19. The table came from immunoSEQ multiplex PCR; TCRdb's copy has only in-frame clones and leaves some out. Among some 96,000 clones listed, more than 70% were seen once. Germline loops: CDR1 SGHTA, CDR2 FQGNSA. This CDR3 has 14 residues. V lost 1 base, J lost 0 bases, and 6 bases lay in between. The sample consisted of peripheral blood. The V gene is TRBV7-2, the J gene TRBJ1-1; tentative D call: TRBD1 (6 bases). This receptor was identified in a human donor in a cohort sampled during active COVID-19. This CDR3 is CASSLDRVNTEAFF. CDR3 coding DNA: TGTGCCAGCAGCTTAGACAGGGTGAACACTGAAGCTTTCTTT.